A single sample is the source of the 5 T cell receptor beta chains below, sequenced in a study of T cell repertoires in cytomegalovirus infection. Each CDR3 protein is one row after TCRdb ran MiXCR on the reads. The data show hundreds of thousands of distinct CDR3 sequences, 25% to 40% seen once. Their antigen targets remain unknown. The specimen comprised cultured CD8+ T cells from PBMCs, sampled from culture after CMV antigen stimulation. The receptors come from a human donor in good health (CMV status not recorded). Some clones in this sample may be carry-over from other donors' samples.

This sequence joins TRBV27 and TRBJ2-1; 9 bases map to TRBD1. CDR3 size: 15 residues. Germline-derived CDR1 and CDR2 are MNHEY and SMNVEV (reference sequence). The V gene end was trimmed by 4 bases and the J gene end by 5 bases; junction bases not matched to a gene: 6. CDR3 sequence reads: CASSSGQGLDNEQFF. The CDR3 DNA follows: TGTGCCAGCAGTTCGGGACAGGGATTGGACAATGAGCAGTTCTTC.

The V call is TRBV2, the J call TRBJ1-1; possibly TRBD1 for D (5 bases). Germline lookup yields CDR1 SNHLY and CDR2 FYNNEI. The CDR3 contains 13 residues. Trimming removed 10 bases at V and 1 base at J, with 13 bases between. CDR3 DNA sequence: TGTGCCACCCCAGGGACGGCGAACACTGAAGCTTTCTTT. Amino acid sequence: CATPGTANTEAFF.

The CDR3 coding sequence is TGTGCCAACATGGCAGGTGGGGGCTATGGCTACACCTTC. Its translation: CANMAGGGYGYTF. The genes are TRBV27 and TRBJ1-2; weak D call: TRBD1 (5 bases). Per germline, CDR1 MNHEY and CDR2 SMNVEV (reference sequence). V was clipped by 10 bases and J by 4 bases, with 16 bases between them. CDR3 length equals 13 residues.

In this sample, this clonotype turned up a few times. V gene TRBV6-6 combines with J gene TRBJ1-2; possible D gene TRBD1, 6 bases. The CDR3 totals 14 residues. Germline assignment: CDR1 MNHNY and CDR2 SVGAGI (reference sequence). The V gene lost 7 bases and the J gene lost 5 bases, with 17 bases spanning the gap. CDR3 DNA: TGTGCCAGCAAGTCGCAGGGGTCCCTATATGGCTACACCTTC. Translated, it gives CASKSQGSLYGYTF.

The chain carries TRBV7-9 and TRBJ1-2, with D possibly matching TRBD1 (5 bases). V was clipped by 5 bases and J by 4 bases, with 17 bases between them. There are 15 residues in the CDR3. CDR1 is SEHNR and CDR2 is FQNEAQ in the germline V gene (reference sequence). In DNA, the CDR3 is TGTGCCAGCAGCCTCCGGGAGGGGCCGATCTATGGCTACACCTTC. Its translation: CASSLREGPIYGYTF.